This T cell receptor (beta chain) appears in the sequencing data of a study of blood T cells in healthy people across ages (dated by TCRdb to about 2015). Broadly, across the study: Template switching captured roughly one uniquely barcoded TCR beta cDNA molecule per two T cells in model experiments. To avoid experimental bias, donors of different ages were distributed randomly across sequencing lanes. Four age groups were formed from the donors: young (average approximately 17 years), middle-aged (approximately 42), aged (about 62) and long-lived (approximately 78). Using the same blood draw, the study looked at two additional independent replicas of 1 million unique cDNA reads for two donors, one aged 18 to 30 and the other aged 80 or older. The study measured age-related changes in TCR beta repertoire diversity using deep sequencing normalized with unique cDNA molecular identifiers. Paper-wide results and their limitations: The CMV infection status of donors was not known, potentially confounding age-related changes in expanded clonotypes. Compared with the aged group, more naive CD4+ T cells, fewer expanded clones and increased TCR diversity were shown by the long-lived group, suggesting age selection. As age increased, observed TCR beta diversity per million T cells dropped in a roughly linear way, and a significant reduction was already evident by age about 40. Observed TCR beta diversity correlated strongly with the percentage of naive T cells measured by flow cytometry. Estimates of total diversity from one million sequenced T cells were regarded as lower bounds and underestimates. Since profiling was done on bulk unsorted PBMCs, naive and antigen-experienced compartments could not be conclusively compared.

Details on this clonotype: Its cognate antigen has yet to be identified. No much larger clone exists at a distance of one base, and base qualities are not known.

Library preparation employed 5' RACE. The sequencer was an Illumina HiSeq 2500. A second PCR of roughly 7 to 11 cycles was performed with a sample-barcoded 5' primer and a J-beta primer mix. A template-switch 5' adaptor carrying 12 random nucleotides introduced a unique molecular identifier onto each TCR beta cDNA molecule. At least 2.5 million CDR3-containing paired-end reads were obtained from each sample. All of the RNA was converted into first-strand cDNA using the Mint cDNA synthesis kit, with a TRBC-specific oligonucleotide serving as the primer. All cDNA was treated with uracil-DNA glycosylase and then went through a first 18-cycle PCR with the universal primers M1SS and BC2_uni_R. From the authors' description of their analysis: Each sample was normalized by randomly selecting 1 million high-quality reads, each carrying a distinct molecular identifier. Instead of being binned into consensus sequences, reads that shared molecular identifiers were thrown out. MiTCR, set to a Q25 quality threshold and the strictest error-elimination algorithm, was used for CDR3 identification, clonotype clustering and error correction. Lower-bound total TCR beta diversity was estimated with a nonparametric unseen species model using Euler transformation. TCRdb passed the public sequencing reads through fastp at Q25 and MiXCR, retaining productive beta sequences. Every entry covers one CDR3 protein and lists the most common genes and DNA from its rows. These V and J calls originate from TCRdb's pipeline instead of the authors' own analysis. For this sample there are around 620,000 distinct CDR3 sequences; about 26% appear just once. Of the sample, approximately 17% is held by the ten largest clones.

The donors were some 39 Caucasian individuals from Russia, aged roughly 6 to 90 years, who were systemically healthy. Each donor gave about 9.8 milliliters of peripheral blood, drawn into EDTA-treated Vacutainer tubes. Ficoll-Paque density-gradient centrifugation was used to isolate PBMCs, with at least 6 million obtained per sample. Total RNA was extracted from PBMCs with Trizol reagent, with at least 6 micrograms obtained per sample. For every donor, an aliquot of PBMCs went through flow cytometry to measure the percentages of naive CD45RAhigh/CD27high T cells. V loses 0 bases, J loses 1 base, and the germline ends lie 9 bases apart. The CDR3 covers 15 residues, taking in both the cysteine and the phenylalanine. Only CDR3 DNA remains: 45 bases, in frame from the first base. Based on the germline V gene, the CDR1 and CDR2 sequences are MNHNS and SASEGT.

The sequence is built from TRBV6-1 and TRBJ2-5; the D gene identity is not certain. The clonotype was recovered from a woman in her 70s in good health. The sample was blood. The CDR3 corresponds to CASSEAIGLQETQYF. The DNA sequence is as follows: TGTGCCAGCAGTGAAGCGATAGGTCTCCAAGAGACCCAGTACTTC.